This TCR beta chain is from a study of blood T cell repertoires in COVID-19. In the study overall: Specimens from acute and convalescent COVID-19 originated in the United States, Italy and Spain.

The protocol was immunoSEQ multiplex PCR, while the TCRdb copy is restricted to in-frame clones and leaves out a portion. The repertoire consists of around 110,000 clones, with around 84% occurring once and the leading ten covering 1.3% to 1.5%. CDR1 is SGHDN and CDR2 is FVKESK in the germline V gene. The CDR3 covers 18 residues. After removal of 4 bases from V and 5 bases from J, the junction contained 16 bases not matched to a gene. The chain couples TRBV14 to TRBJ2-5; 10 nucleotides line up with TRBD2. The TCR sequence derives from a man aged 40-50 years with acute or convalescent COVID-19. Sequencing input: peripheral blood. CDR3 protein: CASSPRLAGVSVGETQYF. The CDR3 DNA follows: TGTGCCAGCAGCCCCCGGCTAGCGGGAGTATCGGTGGGGGAGACCCAGTACTTC.